The 14 T cell receptor beta chains reported below all come from one sample, sequenced in a study of T cell repertoires in cytomegalovirus infection. TCRdb analysed the reads with MiXCR anew, one entry per CDR3 protein. Of 130,000 or so distinct CDR3 sequences detected, 5% to 6.5% appear once; the ten largest clones hold about a sixth. Source material: PBMCs. The receptors shown here come from a human donor in good health (CMV status not recorded). Some clones in this sample may be carry-over from other donors' samples.

This clonotype was observed a handful of times. The gene calls are TRBV20-1 and TRBJ2-3; TRBD2 aligns across 9 bases. The CDR3 runs to 16 residues. Germline assignment: CDR1 DFQATT and CDR2 SNEGSKA (reference sequence). The V gene end was trimmed by 6 bases and the J gene end by 2 bases; junction bases not matched to a gene: 12. The CDR3 spells CSAPGPLAGTTDTQYF. DNA of the CDR3: TGCAGTGCCCCCGGCCCGCTAGCGGGGACCACAGATACGCAGTATTTT.

The chain is built from TRBV12-3 or TRBV12-4 and TRBJ1-1; tentatively, D is TRBD1 (5 bases). V was cut by 3 bases and J by 0 bases, with 11 bases left in between. CDR3 length: 15 amino acids. The CDR3 region is CASSLGETLNTEAFF. For the CDR3, the DNA is TGTGCCAGCAGTTTGGGGGAAACCTTGAACACTGAAGCTTTCTTT.

This clonotype came up many times. The chain combines TRBV12-3 or TRBV12-4 with TRBJ2-5; the D gene is possibly TRBD2 (5 bases). V was trimmed by 3 bases and J by 5 bases, leaving 19 bases between them. CDR3 size: 16 residues. The CDR3 nucleotides are TGTGCCAGCAGTTTCGTGGTTCCCACTCGAGGGGAGACCCAGTACTTC. Its translation is CASSFVVPTRGETQYF.

This clonotype was observed at least ten times. The gene calls are TRBV7-9 and TRBJ2-1; D unclear. Trimming pared 5 bases from V and 11 bases from J, leaving 10 bases between. The CDR3 has 11 residues. Germline-derived CDR1 and CDR2 are SEHNR and FQNEAQ (reference sequence). Here the CDR3 DNA reads TGTGCCAGCAGCAGACTCGTTAAGCAGTTCTTC. Protein: CASSRLVKQFF. Complete variable domain (other parts from reference TRBV7-9 and TRBJ2-1): DTGVSQNPRHKITKRGQNVTFRCDPISEHNRLYWYRQTLGQGPEFLTYFQNEAQLEKSRLLSDRFSAERPKGSFSTLEIQRTEQGDSAMYLCASSRLVKQFFGPGTRLTVL.

This clonotype was observed many times. The V call is TRBV7-3, the J call TRBJ1-1, with a tentative D call TRBD1 (5 bases). The germline V gene has CDR1 SGHTA and CDR2 FQGTGA. Trimming removed 0 bases from V and 1 base from J, with 9 bases in between. The CDR3 covers 15 residues. The CDR3: CASSLTAGTNTEAFF. The CDR3 nucleotides read TGTGCCAGCAGCTTAACGGCAGGGACGAACACTGAAGCTTTCTTT.

The chain uses TRBV6-5 and TRBJ1-5; 9 bases are a match to TRBD1. CDR1 MNHEY and CDR2 SVGAGI come from the germline V gene. The CDR3 covers 15 residues. V was pared by 5 bases and J by 3 bases, with 5 bases of the junction left unmatched. The CDR3, as DNA: TGTGCCAGCAGTCCCGGGACAGGGTACAATCAGCCCCAGCATTTT. It codes for CASSPGTGYNQPQHF.

The chain employs TRBV6-4 and TRBJ1-5; 8 bases align to TRBD1. The CDR3 runs to 12 residues. Per the germline V gene, CDR1 is MRHNA and CDR2 is SNTAGT. Trimming cost V 6 bases and J 12 bases; bases outside gene matches: 7. This CDR3 reads CASSSRDRHQHF. Written as DNA, the CDR3 is TGTGCCAGCAGCAGCAGGGACAGGCACCAGCATTTT.

A few counts support this clonotype. V usage is TRBV20-1 and J usage is TRBJ1-2; TRBD1 aligns across 10 bases. J was trimmed by 8 bases and V by 2 bases; bases with no gene match: 5. CDR1 is DFQATT and CDR2 is SNEGSKA in the germline V gene (reference sequence). CDR3 size: 13 residues. CDR3 sequence: CSARTGQGKGYTF. In DNA, the CDR3 is TGCAGTGCTAGAACGGGACAGGGGAAGGGCTACACCTTC.

This clonotype was recorded at least ten times. The chain uses TRBV6-6 and TRBJ1-1; 9 bases align to TRBD1. CDR3 length: 15 residues. The junction had 8 bases not matched to a gene; V was cut back by 9 bases and J by 0 bases. CDR1 and CDR2 (germline): MNHNY, SVGAGI (reference sequence). The CDR3 nucleotides read TGTGCCAGTTCAACCGGGACAGGGATGAACACTGAAGCTTTCTTT. It specifies CASSTGTGMNTEAFF.

Worth noting for this clonotype: Just one base apart from a much larger clone, this may be a read error. The V call is TRBV7-9, the J call TRBJ1-1; D is undetermined. There are 14 residues in the CDR3. V was pared by 5 bases and J by 8 bases, with 18 bases between. Germline V lookup: CDR1 SEHNR, CDR2 FQNEAQ (reference sequence). The CDR3 reads CASSPPRWVAEAFF. The CDR3 nucleotides read TGTGCCAGCAGCCCCCCGAGGTGGGTGGCGGAAGCTTTCTTT.

This clonotype was observed a handful of times. The chain couples TRBV15 to TRBJ2-7; 10 bases line up with TRBD1. There are 14 residues in the CDR3. V was pared by 2 bases and J by 10 bases, with 8 bases of the junction left unmatched. Germline V CDR1 and CDR2: LNHNV, YYDKDF (reference sequence). For the CDR3, the DNA is TGTGCCACCAGCAGAACCGGGACAGGGGTATTACAGTACTTC. It is translated as CATSRTGTGVLQYF.

This clonotype has just a few counts. The chain couples TRBV27 to TRBJ1-1; a weak D match, TRBD1 (6 bases). Trimming took 4 bases from V and 0 from J, leaving 15 bases between them. Germline values: CDR1 MNHEY, CDR2 SMNVEV (reference sequence). The CDR3 has 16 amino acids. The CDR3 sequence: CASSSGGATLNTEAFF. The CDR3, as DNA: TGTGCCAGCAGTTCCGGGGGGGCTACCTTGAACACTGAAGCTTTCTTT.

This clonotype has ten or more counts. The V and J genes are TRBV28 and TRBJ1-4, with 7 positions matching TRBD1. The J segment lost 5 bases and the V segment lost 6 bases, leaving 6 bases of the junction unmatched. The CDR3 runs 14 residues. Per germline, CDR1 MDHEN and CDR2 SYDVKM. The CDR3 region is CASRDQGGNEKLFF. The CDR3 DNA is TGTGCCAGCAGAGATCAGGGGGGGAATGAAAAACTGTTTTTT. Full variable domain (missing parts from reference TRBV28 and TRBJ1-4): DVKVTQSSRYLVKRTGEKVFLECVQDMDHENMFWYRQDPGLGLRLIYFSYDVKMKEKGDIPEGYSVSREKKERFSLILESASTNQTSMYLCASRDQGGNEKLFFGSGTQLSVL.

This clonotype was recorded a few times. The CDR3 region is CASSQEVSSGERYGYTF. The CDR3 nucleotides are TGTGCCAGCAGCCAAGAGGTTAGTTCAGGCGAACGCTATGGCTACACCTTC. This sequence joins TRBV4-2 and TRBJ1-2; D gene unclear. The V end lost 0 bases, the J end lost 4 bases, and 18 bases lay between the germline ends. CDR3 length: 17 residues. CDR1 and CDR2 (germline): LGHNA, YNFKEQ.